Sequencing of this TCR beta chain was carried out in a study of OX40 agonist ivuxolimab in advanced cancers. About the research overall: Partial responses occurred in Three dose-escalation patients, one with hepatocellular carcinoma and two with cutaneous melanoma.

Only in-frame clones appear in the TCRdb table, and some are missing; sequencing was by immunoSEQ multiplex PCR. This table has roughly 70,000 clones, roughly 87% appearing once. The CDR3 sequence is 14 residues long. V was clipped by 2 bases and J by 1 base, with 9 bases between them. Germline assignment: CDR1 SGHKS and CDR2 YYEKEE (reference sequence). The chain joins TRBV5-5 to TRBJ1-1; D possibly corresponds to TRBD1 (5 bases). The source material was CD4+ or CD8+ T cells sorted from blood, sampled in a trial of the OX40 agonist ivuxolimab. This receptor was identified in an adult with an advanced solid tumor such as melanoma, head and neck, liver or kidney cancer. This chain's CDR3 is CASSFGGTNTEAFF. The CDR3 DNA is TGTGCCAGCAGCTTCGGGGGAACGAACACTGAAGCTTTCTTT.